Described below is a single TCR beta chain sequence and its context. Its antigen is unidentified. The data are from a study of graft-versus-host responses after intestinal transplantation. Study context: Among the recipients, transplants were multivisceral, liver-intestinal, or isolated intestinal. Anti-thymocyte globulin induction, then tacrolimus and steroids for about 3 years, went to all recipients. Study-wide findings and caveats: GvH clones detected in recipient marrow included some appearing first in ileum or blood.

The repertoire was sequenced with immunoSEQ multiplex PCR; TCRdb's copy has only in-frame clones and lacks some. This sample has around 110,000 clones, with 90% found just once. This CDR3 is 15 amino acids long. Trimming at V came to 6 bases and at J to 7 bases, leaving 13 bases not matched to a gene. Germline V gene sequence: CDR1 MNHEY, CDR2 SVGAGI. The receptor's source is a human donor who received an intestinal transplant. The input for sequencing was unstimulated CD4+ T cells sorted from spleen or lymph node cells, taken before intestinal transplant. The V call is TRBV6-5, the J call TRBJ1-2, with 8 bases aligning to TRBD1. The CDR3 nucleotides are TGTGCCAGCAGGGCGGCCTCCAGGGGGCTGAGTGGCTACACCTTC. Translation gives CASRAASRGLSGYTF.